Presented here are 4 T cell receptor beta chains from one specimen sequenced in a study of blood T cell repertoires in COVID-19. Measured with immunoSEQ multiplex PCR; TCRdb has only the in-frame clones, and not every one. The repertoire holds 170,000 or so clones, with 75% to 80% as singletons. The sequenced sample was peripheral blood. The receptor set was obtained from a woman in her 70s with acute or convalescent COVID-19.

The chain combines TRBV5-1 with TRBJ1-4; 7 bases fit TRBD1. Germline V gene sequence: CDR1 SGHRS, CDR2 YFSETQ. There are 17 residues in the CDR3. V lost 5 bases to trimming and J lost 4 bases; unmatched junction nucleotides: 14. The CDR3 DNA reads as TGCGCCAGCAGGTCGGGCGCCATTGGGACAGTTAATGAAAAACTGTTTTTT. This encodes CASRSGAIGTVNEKLFF.

The count of this clone is one. The chain links TRBV29-1 to TRBJ2-3; 9 nucleotides align to TRBD2. This CDR3 is built from 14 residues. Looked up from germline, CDR1 is SQVTM and CDR2 is ANQGSEA. The V segment lost 3 bases and the J segment 2 bases; nucleotides outside the gene matches: 3. CDR3 DNA: TGCAGCGTTGACGCTAGCGGGACCACAGATACGCAGTATTTT. It translates to CSVDASGTTDTQYF.

The chain has TRBV6-5 and TRBJ2-5; D unresolved. This CDR3 is 14 amino acids long. Germline V lookup: CDR1 MNHEY, CDR2 SVGAGI. Deletions cut 6 bases from V and 5 bases from J, with 16 bases between. The chain's CDR3 is CASSPVSRAETQYF. Written as DNA, the CDR3 is TGTGCCAGCAGCCCAGTCAGCAGAGCGGAGACCCAGTACTTC.

The rearrangement links TRBV5-1 to TRBJ2-3; D unresolved. CDR1 is SGHRS, CDR2 YFSETQ, per germline. This CDR3 region has 15 residues. Trimming removed 0 bases from V and 3 bases from J, with 11 bases in between. CDR3 in DNA: TGCGCCAGCAGCTTGGAGCTAGTCCAAACAGATACGCAGTATTTT. As protein: CASSLELVQTDTQYF.